The present T cell receptor beta chain was sequenced within a study of blood T cells in healthy people across ages. This clonotype was counted a few times. Next came a second PCR, run for 7 to 11 cycles, which used a sample-barcoded 5' primer along with a J-beta primer mix. TCRdb ran MiXCR on the 5' RACE reads and lists one entry per CDR3 protein. The sample lists about a million distinct CDR3 sequences, just over 50% occurring once. Trimming stripped 5 bases from V and 2 bases from J, with 13 bases between. In germline, CDR1 is GTSNPN, CDR2 SVGIG (reference sequence). This CDR3 has 13 amino acids. Material: blood. V usage is TRBV30 and J usage is TRBJ2-7; D remains ambiguous. The TCR was taken from an older woman in good health. This chain's CDR3 is CAWDRLGPYEQYF. The CDR3 nucleotides read TGTGCCTGGGACCGCCTTGGCCCCTACGAGCAGTACTTC.